This TCR beta chain came from a study of CD8 T cells in Susac syndrome. For the study at large: Treatment at blood withdrawal was none, corticosteroids, or intravenous immunoglobulin alone in Susac syndrome patients.

The RNA input was roughly 0.45 to 1 ug, and it was reverse transcribed with random hexamers. TCR beta CDR3 was amplified by immunoSEQ covering 54 Vbeta and 13 Jbeta. Using its own MiXCR run on the immunoSEQ multiplex PCR reads, TCRdb lists one record per CDR3 protein. The repertoire holds 100,000 to 150,000 distinct CDR3 sequences, around 94% seen once, with around 0.21% in the top ten. Sequencing of TCR beta covered CD8+ and CD4+ T cells obtained from blood. TEMRA cells were FACS-enriched, with CD8+ and CD4+ T cells isolated negatively. The sample was CD8+ T cells from PBMCs. This receptor was taken from a human donor with Susac syndrome.

The CDR3 loop reads CASSLALGDYQPQHF. In DNA form, the CDR3 reads TGTGCCAGCAGCTTAGCGTTAGGGGACTATCAGCCCCAGCATTTT. The rearrangement links TRBV7-2 to TRBJ1-5, with D possibly TRBD1 on 5 matching bases. The CDR3 length is 15 residues. The V end lost 0 bases, the J end lost 5 bases, and 11 bases lay between the germline ends. Germline CDR1 SGHTA, CDR2 FQGNSA.